The clone carrying this TCR beta chain was observed a few times. The entry originates in a study of blood T cells in healthy people across ages. The study drew donors from healthy Caucasian individuals in Russia aged 6 to 90. A second about 6 to 12 cycle PCR used barcoded and J-beta primers. TCRdb ran MiXCR on the 5' RACE reads and lists one entry per CDR3 protein. The table lists 700,000 to 1,000,000 distinct CDR3 sequences, about 42% of them singletons. V lost 6 bases and J 0 bases, leaving 15 bases between the germline ends. The CDR3 has 15 residues. Germline CDR1 MDHEN, CDR2 SYDVKM. Source material: blood. This clonotype originated in a man aged 55 to 70 in good health. V is TRBV28 and J is TRBJ2-7; TRBD1 might be the D (6 bases). The CDR3 reads CASSSVGASSYEQYF. The CDR3 coding sequence is TGTGCCAGCAGCTCTGTGGGGGCGAGCTCCTACGAGCAGTACTTC.